Shown below are 29 T cell receptor beta chains from a single sample sequenced in a study of Ad26.COV2.S vaccination and SARS-CoV-2 variants. Data came from immunoSEQ multiplex PCR; TCRdb stores just in-frame clones and leaves some out. Seen here are approximately 150,000 clones, about nine tenths observed once, and the top ten hold around 5.1%. Source: peripheral blood, taken after recovery from COVID-19. The source of these receptors is a human donor who had recovered from COVID-19.

The chain employs TRBV6-2 or TRBV6-3 and TRBJ2-3; D call uncertain. The germline gives CDR1 MNHEY, CDR2 SVGEGT. The germline V and J ends were trimmed by 6 bases and 5 bases, with 15 bases remaining between them. This CDR3 has 14 residues. CDR3 in amino acids: CASSLPVRRDTQYF. The CDR3 DNA follows: TGTGCCAGCAGCCTCCCGGTACGAAGAGATACGCAGTATTTT.

V gene TRBV7-2 combines with J gene TRBJ2-3, with D hard to call. The germline V gene encodes CDR1 SGHTA and CDR2 FQGNSA. Trimming cost V 0 bases and J 2 bases, with 6 bases left between them. The CDR3 runs to 14 residues. This chain's CDR3 is CASSLAQHTDTQYF. The CDR3 DNA follows: TGTGCCAGCAGCTTAGCACAGCACACAGATACGCAGTATTTT. Complete variable domain (other parts from reference TRBV7-2 and TRBJ2-3): GAGVSQSPSNKVTEKGKDVELRCDPISGHTALYWYRQSLGQGLEFLIYFQGNSAPDKSGLPSDRFSAERTGGSVSTLTIQRTQQEDSAVYLCASSLAQHTDTQYFGPGTRLTVL.

This clone was detected a few times. This chain uses TRBV24-1 with TRBJ2-5; TRBD1 matches at 8 bases. Per the germline V gene, CDR1 is KGHDR and CDR2 is SFDVKD. This CDR3 comprises 14 residues. With V trimmed by 4 bases and J by 4 bases, 4 bases remained unmatched. CDR3 DNA sequence: TGTGCCACCAGTGAAACCGGGACAGGAGAGACCCAGTACTTC. It yields the protein CATSETGTGETQYF.

The chain employs TRBV6-6 and TRBJ1-6; 9 bases align to TRBD1. CDR1 MNHNY and CDR2 SVGAGI come from the germline V gene (reference sequence). Trimming cost V 6 bases and J 7 bases; bases outside gene matches: 7. The CDR3 contains 15 residues. CDR3 loop: CASSDGQGRNSPLHF. For the CDR3, the DNA is TGTGCCAGCAGCGATGGACAGGGGCGGAATTCACCCCTCCACTTT.

This clone has a single count. The CDR3 DNA sequence: TGCGCCAGCAGCTTCGTCGACACTGAAGCTTTCTTT. It specifies CASSFVDTEAFF. The chain combines TRBV5-1 with TRBJ1-1, with unresolved D. Germline V gene lookup returns CDR1 SGHRS and CDR2 YFSETQ. Deletions cut 2 bases from V and 3 bases from J, with 5 bases between. The CDR3 length is 12 residues.

The V call is TRBV19, the J call TRBJ2-1, with a tentative D call TRBD2 (6 bases). The germline V gene has CDR1 LNHDA and CDR2 SQIVND (reference sequence). Trimming removed 9 bases from V and 3 bases from J, with 30 bases in between. The CDR3 is 19 amino acids. CDR3 DNA sequence: TGTGCCAGCTATATTATAACCCACCAGGAGGGTAAGGACTACAATGAGCAGTTCTTC. This translates into CASYIITHQEGKDYNEQFF. Full variable domain (missing parts from reference TRBV19 and TRBJ2-1): DGGITQSPKYLFRKEGQNVTLSCEQNLNHDAMYWYRQDPGQGLRLIYYSQIVNDFQKGDIAEGYSVSREKKESFPLTVTSAQKNPTAFYLCASYIITHQEGKDYNEQFFGPGTRLTVL.

The chain has TRBV23-1 and TRBJ2-7; D call uncertain. TRBV23-1 is placed among ORFs of uncertain function. The CDR3 has 11 residues. V was clipped by 5 bases and J by 7 bases, with 9 bases between them. DNA for the CDR3: TGCGCCAGCAGTACTCAGAGGGAGCAGTACTTC. Protein: CASSTQREQYF.

The V call is TRBV4-1, the J call TRBJ2-3, with D maybe TRBD2 (5 bases). CDR1 is MGHRA and CDR2 is YSYEKL in the germline V gene. Trimming pared 1 base from V and 2 bases from J, leaving 16 bases between. The CDR3 is 17 residues long. For the CDR3, the DNA is TGCGCCAGCAGCCAAGCCGGAGGTACCAGTATCACAGATACGCAGTATTTT. Translating gives CASSQAGGTSITDTQYF.

The chain recombines TRBV4-1 with TRBJ2-3, with TRBD1 matching over 8 bases. V lost 4 bases and J lost 3; bases outside the gene matches: 9. Germline CDR1 and CDR2: MGHRA and YSYEKL. The CDR3 has 16 amino acids. In nucleotides, the CDR3 is TGCGCCAGCAGCCGCAGGGGGCGCCGGGGTACAGATACGCAGTATTTT. As protein: CASSRRGRRGTDTQYF.

Comments on this clone: The sample holds other DNA sequences that translate to the same CDR3. The chain couples TRBV4-3 to TRBJ2-5; TRBD1 might be the D (6 bases). V shed 3 bases and J shed 3 bases, with 8 bases lying between them. This CDR3 contains 13 residues. Germline V gene data show CDR1 as LGHNA and CDR2 as YSLEER. The DNA of the CDR3 is TGCGCCAGCAGCCAGGACAGAAAAGAGACCCAGTACTTC. It yields the protein CASSQDRKETQYF.

Written as DNA, the CDR3 is TGTGCCAGTAGGGGGGGAGCTGAAGCTTTCTTT. It translates to CASRGGAEAFF. This chain links TRBV3-1 (or the pseudogene TRBV3-2) with TRBJ1-1; D might be TRBD1 (6 bases). Germline V gives CDR1 LGHDT, CDR2 YNNKEL (reference sequence). The CDR3 is made up of 11 amino acids. Trimming removed 9 bases from V and 6 bases from J, with 11 bases in between.

This clone has a handful of counts. Germline is not matched at one junction end, which may reflect a read error. This chain joins TRBV6-2 or TRBV6-3 and TRBJ1-1; a possible D gene is TRBD1 (5 bases). CDR3 size: 15 residues. Germline V gene data show CDR1 as MNHEY and CDR2 as SVGEGT. CDR3 sequence: CASRYSGVPYTEAFF. The CDR3 nucleotides read TGTGCCAGCAGATACTCGGGGGTTCCTTACACTGAAGCTTTCTTT.

The chain couples TRBV4-3 to TRBJ1-1; no clear D gene. Trimming took off 1 base at V and 1 base at J, with 10 bases between the two ends. This CDR3 comprises 15 residues. CDR1 is LGHNA, CDR2 YSLEER, per germline. CDR3 region: CASSQVTGKNTEAFF. The CDR3 nucleotides are TGCGCCAGCAGCCAAGTCACTGGAAAGAACACTGAAGCTTTCTTT.

The chain carries TRBV3-1 (or the pseudogene TRBV3-2) and TRBJ2-1; D is unresolved. CDR1 and CDR2 from the germline V gene are LGHDT and YNNKEL (reference sequence). The CDR3 covers 16 residues. Trimming pared 4 bases from V and 4 bases from J, leaving 17 bases between. CDR3 residues: CASSREAPSFYNEQFF. Here the CDR3 DNA reads TGTGCCAGCAGCCGTGAGGCACCTTCTTTTTACAATGAGCAGTTCTTC.

The chain combines TRBV24-1 with TRBJ2-3, with D unresolved. This CDR3 region has 15 residues. CDR1 and CDR2 (germline): KGHDR, SFDVKD. Trimming left V 1 base short and J 0 bases short, with 7 bases between. CDR3 bases: TGTGCCACCAGTGATTTCGGGTCCAGCACAGATACGCAGTATTTT. It encodes CATSDFGSSTDTQYF.

This clone appeared once. J is TRBJ2-3 and V is TRBV7-9; D gene ambiguous. CDR1 and CDR2 (germline): SEHNR, FQNEAQ (reference sequence). The CDR3 has 12 residues. Trimming stripped 3 bases from V and 5 bases from J, with 6 bases between. In DNA form, the CDR3 reads TGTGCCAGCAGCTTTGTTGGAGATACGCAGTATTTT. Residues: CASSFVGDTQYF. Filled out from reference TRBV7-9 and TRBJ2-3, the complete variable domain reads DTGVSQNPRHKITKRGQNVTFRCDPISEHNRLYWYRQTLGQGPEFLTYFQNEAQLEKSRLLSDRFSAERPKGSFSTLEIQRTEQGDSAMYLCASSFVGDTQYFGPGTRLTVL.

This chain connects TRBV5-5 to TRBJ2-7, with 7 nucleotides matching TRBD2. V gave up 4 bases and J gave up 1 base; unmatched junction bases: 8. The germline gives CDR1 SGHKS, CDR2 YYEKEE (reference sequence). The CDR3 is 15 residues long. DNA for the CDR3: TGTGCCAGCAGCGTGCGCCCGGGGGGTTCCTACGAGCAGTACTTC. This encodes CASSVRPGGSYEQYF. Full variable domain (outside the CDR3, taken from reference TRBV5-5 and TRBJ2-7): DAGVTQSPTHLIKTRGQQVTLRCSPISGHKSVSWYQQVLGQGPQFIFQYYEKEERGRGNFPDRFSARQFPNYSSELNVNALLLGDSALYLCASSVRPGGSYEQYFGPGTRLTVT.

This clone was recorded a few times. The chain carries TRBV29-1 and TRBJ2-7, with D possibly TRBD1 on 6 matching bases. V was shortened by 0 bases and J by 0 bases, with 6 bases between the two germline ends. The CDR3 has 13 amino acids. CDR1 and CDR2 (germline): SQVTM, ANQGSEA. Here the CDR3 reads CSVEDRGSYEQYF. CDR3 in DNA: TGCAGCGTTGAAGACAGGGGCTCCTACGAGCAGTACTTC.

This clone showed up just a few times. The chain couples TRBV2 to TRBJ1-5, with D tentatively TRBD1 (6 bases). CDR1 SNHLY and CDR2 FYNNEI come from the germline V gene. The ends were cut back, 2 bases at V and 4 bases at J, with 12 bases in the middle. This CDR3 spans 15 amino acids. The CDR3: CASSEYGTQNQPQHF. As DNA, the CDR3 is TGTGCCAGCAGTGAATACGGGACACAGAATCAGCCCCAGCATTTT.

V is TRBV13 and J is TRBJ1-2, with a weak D call TRBD1 (5 bases). CDR3 length equals 15 residues. From germline, CDR1 is PRHDT and CDR2 FYEKMQ (reference sequence). V lost 2 bases, J lost 4 bases, and 14 bases lay in between. CDR3 residues: CASSLFYGGFYGYTF. The CDR3 coding sequence is TGTGCCAGCAGCTTATTTTACGGGGGTTTCTATGGCTACACCTTC.

This chain joins TRBV5-1 and TRBJ2-5, with D perhaps TRBD1 (5 bases). CDR3 length: 13 amino acids. The ends were cut back, 1 base at V and 7 bases at J, with 11 bases in the middle. Germline CDR1 and CDR2: SGHRS and YFSETQ. CDR3 protein: CASSLSQGGTQYF. The CDR3 nucleotides read TGCGCCAGCAGCTTGAGTCAGGGCGGGACCCAGTACTTC.

The chain employs TRBV6-6 and TRBJ2-3; no clear D. CDR3 length: 18 amino acids. V shed 5 bases and J shed 2 bases, with 23 bases lying between them. Germline CDR1 is MNHNY and CDR2 is SVGAGI (reference sequence). The CDR3 protein is CASSLTPVGLENTDTQYF. CDR3 DNA sequence: TGTGCCAGCAGTCTCACCCCCGTAGGGCTAGAGAACACAGATACGCAGTATTTT.

The chain has TRBV4-1 and TRBJ2-2; D may be TRBD1 (5 bases). Trimming removed 6 bases at V and 4 bases at J, with 18 bases between. Germline CDR1 MGHRA, CDR2 YSYEKL. The CDR3 extends over 16 amino acids. CDR3 amino acids: CASRPDPGRSTGELFF. The DNA for the CDR3 is TGCGCCAGCAGACCAGACCCAGGGCGATCCACCGGGGAGCTGTTTTTT.

The V call is TRBV2, the J call TRBJ1-1; D remains unclear. Germline V gives CDR1 SNHLY, CDR2 FYNNEI. The CDR3 extends over 14 amino acids. The V end was cut by 1 base, the J end by 7 bases, with 13 bases between. This chain's CDR3 is CASSEGAGRDEAFF. CDR3 coding DNA: TGTGCCAGCAGTGAAGGGGCTGGGCGAGATGAAGCTTTCTTT.

The rearrangement uses TRBV4-3 and TRBJ2-2; tentatively, D is TRBD1 (5 bases). The V gene lost 1 base and the J gene lost 8 bases, with 11 bases spanning the gap. The V gene's germline CDR1 is LGHNA and CDR2 YSLEER. The CDR3 has 14 residues. CDR3 DNA: TGCGCCAGCAGCCAAGGATTCTCAGGGGGGGAGCTGTTTTTT. It specifies CASSQGFSGGELFF.

On this clone: Distinct nucleotide sequences in the sample also encode this CDR3. The gene calls are TRBV18 and TRBJ1-2; D not certain. CDR3 length: 13 residues. Germline V gene sequence: CDR1 KGHSH, CDR2 LQKENI. V lost 3 bases to trimming and J lost 2 bases, with 7 bases between them. The CDR3 sequence: CASSPAGNYGYTF. The DNA for the CDR3 is TGTGCCAGCTCACCGGCCGGGAACTATGGCTACACCTTC.

In its sample, this clone was seen a few times. V gene TRBV4-3 combines with J gene TRBJ1-3; TRBD1 might be the D (5 bases). The germline gives CDR1 LGHNA, CDR2 YSLEER. V lost 4 bases and J lost 2, with 15 bases in between. This CDR3 spans 16 amino acids. Here the CDR3 DNA reads TGCGCCAGCAGCCTAACTTATGGGGGAGCTGGAAACACCATATATTTT. It yields the protein CASSLTYGGAGNTIYF.

V gene TRBV3-1 (or the pseudogene TRBV3-2) combines with J gene TRBJ2-3; D gene ambiguous. The CDR3 sequence is 15 residues long. V lost 5 bases, J lost 0 bases, and 12 bases lay in between. CDR1 and CDR2 from the germline V gene are LGHDT and YNNKEL (reference sequence). CDR3 region: CASSSWAASTDTQYF. The CDR3 region has the DNA TGTGCCAGCAGCTCGTGGGCGGCGAGCACAGATACGCAGTATTTT.

This rearrangement joins TRBV19 to TRBJ1-1; possibly TRBD1 for D (5 bases). V lost 2 bases to trimming and J lost 5 bases, with 6 bases between them. There are 12 residues in the CDR3. CDR1 LNHDA and CDR2 SQIVND come from the germline V gene (reference sequence). This CDR3 is CASSIQGTEAFF. The CDR3, as DNA: TGTGCCAGTAGTATACAGGGAACTGAAGCTTTCTTT.